This TCR beta chain emerged from a study of CD8 T cells in ankylosing spondylitis. Study outcomes and limitations: The disease-linked clones had a CD8+ phenotype and low blood frequencies. In reactive arthritis synovial fluid and blood, some motif variants had been reported before. Among TCR beta sequences, a motif of eight highly homologous variants appeared characteristic of ankylosing spondylitis blood.

This clonotype was recorded a few times. The target antigen is unknown. Germline V lookup: CDR1 MNHNS, CDR2 SASEGT. Trimming left V 5 bases short and J 7 bases short, with 12 bases between. This CDR3 comprises 14 residues. Making use of molecular barcodes, quantitative 5'-RACE generated TCR beta libraries. MiXCR, run by TCRdb on the 5' RACE reads, gives a single entry per CDR3 protein. The profile shows 300,000 to 350,000 distinct CDR3 sequences, over 12% of them singletons. The source of this sequence is a male donor with ankylosing spondylitis or in good health (not recorded which). The V and J genes are TRBV6-1 and TRBJ1-6, with D unresolved. The sequencing input was blood, either unsorted or a sorted T cell fraction (not recorded which). The CDR3 region is CASSRSGPNSPLHF. The CDR3 nucleotides read TGTGCCAGCAGTCGAAGCGGCCCGAATTCACCCCTCCACTTT.